Following are 16 T cell receptor beta chains from one sample sequenced in a study of blood T cell repertoires in COVID-19. Only in-frame clones appear in the TCRdb table, and some are missing; sequencing was by immunoSEQ multiplex PCR. The sample includes 300,000 to 350,000 clones, roughly 90% seen only once; the top ten take roughly 2.9%. The specimen sequenced was peripheral blood. The receptors here all came from a woman younger than 45 with COVID-19, enrolled during active disease.

This sequence joins TRBV28 and TRBJ2-1, with TRBD2 as a possible D gene (6 bases). Germline V gene sequence: CDR1 MDHEN, CDR2 SYDVKM. Trimming removed 2 bases from V and 2 bases from J, with 13 bases in between. The CDR3 spans 16 residues. The CDR3 sequence is CASSLTGTGAYNEQFF. The CDR3 bases are TGTGCCAGCAGTTTAACCGGGACGGGGGCCTACAATGAGCAGTTCTTC.

DNA of the CDR3: TGTGCCAGCAGCCCCCAGGCTAGCGGGAGACTCCACAATGAGCAGTTCTTC. This sequence encodes CASSPQASGRLHNEQFF. The V call is TRBV7-9, the J call TRBJ2-1; 10 bases fit TRBD2. Germline V gene lookup returns CDR1 SEHNR and CDR2 FQNEAQ (reference sequence). The CDR3 is made up of 17 amino acids. The J segment lost 5 bases and the V segment lost 5 bases, leaving 12 bases of the junction unmatched.

This clone was detected once. The J gene is TRBJ1-4, the V gene TRBV18; possible D gene TRBD1, 6 bases. Trimming left V 4 bases short and J 2 bases short, with 14 bases between. CDR1 is KGHSH, CDR2 LQKENI, per germline. The CDR3 length is 16 residues. The CDR3, as DNA: TGTGCCAGCTCACTAACCCCGGGACACACTAATGAAAAACTGTTTTTT. It is translated as CASSLTPGHTNEKLFF.

The chain carries TRBV29-1 and TRBJ2-2; D may be TRBD2 (6 bases). Germline V gene lookup returns CDR1 SQVTM and CDR2 ANQGSEA. The CDR3 runs 13 residues. Between the trimmed V and J ends, which lost 3 bases and 7 bases, there was a span of 12 bases. This CDR3 is CSVDKGGNGELFF. The DNA for the CDR3 is TGCAGCGTTGACAAGGGCGGGAACGGGGAGCTGTTTTTT.

The chain has TRBV27 and TRBJ2-2; 7 bases map to TRBD2. This CDR3 has 17 amino acids. Germline V gene lookup returns CDR1 MNHEY and CDR2 SMNVEV (reference sequence). V lost 3 bases, J lost 5 bases, and 12 bases stayed unmatched. CDR3 nucleotides: TGTGCCAGCAGTTTTGGCCTAGCGGAAATAAAAACCGGGGAGCTGTTTTTT. It yields the protein CASSFGLAEIKTGELFF.

CDR3: CASSISRQENGYGYTF. CDR3 nucleotides: TGTGCCAGTAGTATAAGCCGACAGGAGAATGGGTATGGCTACACCTTC. The chain carries TRBV19 and TRBJ1-2; TRBD1 is a possible D gene (6 bases). Germline CDR1 reads LNHDA; CDR2 reads SQIVND (reference sequence). This CDR3 comprises 16 residues. V dropped 2 bases and J dropped 5 bases, with 18 bases sitting between them.

The chain recombines TRBV3-1 (or the pseudogene TRBV3-2) with TRBJ1-4; 9 nucleotides agree with TRBD1. J gave up 12 bases and V 7 bases, and 21 bases lay outside the gene matches. Germline assignment: CDR1 LGHDT and CDR2 YNNKEL (reference sequence). The CDR3 has 17 residues. CDR3 sequence: CASTSSRGTGNSRELFF. As DNA, the CDR3 is TGTGCCAGCACCTCATCCAGGGGGACAGGGAATAGTAGAGAACTGTTTTTT.

The chain links TRBV6-5 to TRBJ1-1, with a possible D match to TRBD1 (6 bases). Germline assignment: CDR1 MNHEY and CDR2 SVGAGI. Deletions cut 5 bases from V and 1 base from J, with 8 bases between. The CDR3 is made up of 13 amino acids. The CDR3 DNA reads TGTGCCAGCAGTAGACAGGAGAACACTGAAGCTTTCTTT. Amino acid sequence: CASSRQENTEAFF.

This chain joins TRBV5-6 and TRBJ2-5, with 7 bases fitting TRBD2. Germline trimming cut 4 bases from V and 5 bases from J; bases unmatched to any gene: 14. This CDR3 contains 16 residues. Germline V lookup: CDR1 SGHDT, CDR2 YYEEEE. CDR3 residues: CASSRLGVSGIETQYF. DNA for the CDR3: TGTGCCAGCAGCCGACTTGGGGTGAGCGGGATCGAGACCCAGTACTTC.

This chain uses TRBV5-4 with TRBJ1-1; D remains unclear. Germline-derived CDR1 and CDR2 are SGHNT and YYREEE (reference sequence). V was clipped by 4 bases and J by 4 bases, with 14 bases between them. CDR3 length: 14 amino acids. CDR3 loop: CASSLPPAGTEAFF. The CDR3 DNA sequence: TGTGCCAGCAGCCTGCCCCCGGCGGGCACTGAAGCTTTCTTT.

The chain joins TRBV5-1 to TRBJ1-4; 7 bases agree with TRBD1. In germline, CDR1 is SGHRS, CDR2 YFSETQ. Unmatched junction bases numbered 3, after V lost 0 bases and J lost 4 bases. CDR3 length: 15 residues. This chain's CDR3 is CASSLEGTVNEKLFF. DNA of the CDR3: TGCGCCAGCAGCTTGGAAGGGACAGTTAATGAAAAACTGTTTTTT.

This clone appeared once. As DNA, the CDR3 is TGTGCCAGCAAGAACCCCGAAGGGGCCATCTATGGCTACACCTTC. It is translated as CASKNPEGAIYGYTF. The chain recombines TRBV6-5 with TRBJ1-2; D is perhaps TRBD1 (5 bases). The CDR3 loop spans 15 amino acids. V was clipped by 7 bases and J by 4 bases, with 19 bases between them. The germline V gene encodes CDR1 MNHEY and CDR2 SVGAGI.

The chain links TRBV11-3 to TRBJ2-1; D might be TRBD1 (6 bases). The V gene's germline CDR1 is SGHNT and CDR2 YENEEA. Trimming took off 0 bases at V and 5 bases at J, with 11 bases between the two ends. The CDR3 has 15 amino acids. This CDR3 reads CASSLEGEGDNEQFF. The CDR3 bases are TGTGCCAGCAGCTTAGAGGGAGAGGGGGACAATGAGCAGTTCTTC.

The chain combines TRBV10-3 with TRBJ2-1; D may correspond to TRBD1 or TRBD2 (10 bases each). Trimming left V 6 bases short and J 4 bases short, with 25 bases between. The CDR3 totals 18 residues. Germline V gene sequence: CDR1 ENHRY, CDR2 SYGVKD. CDR3 sequence reads: CAIRRQGAGLAQYNEQFF. CDR3 sequence (DNA): TGTGCCATCAGGAGACAGGGGGCGGGACTAGCGCAATACAATGAGCAGTTCTTC.

V gene TRBV11-2 combines with J gene TRBJ2-7; weak D call: TRBD1 (6 bases). CDR1 is SGHAT and CDR2 is FQNNGV in the germline V gene. Deletions cut 1 base from V and 5 bases from J, with 9 bases between. The CDR3 contains 13 residues. DNA of the CDR3: TGTGCCAGCAGCTTAGTGGGGGCCCACGAGCAGTACTTC. Protein sequence: CASSLVGAHEQYF.

The chain recombines TRBV5-1 with TRBJ1-1, with D possibly being TRBD1 (6 bases). CDR3 length equals 14 residues. V was clipped by 0 bases and J by 1 base, with 7 bases between them. Germline CDR1 is SGHRS and CDR2 is YFSETQ. In DNA form, the CDR3 reads TGCGCCAGCAGCTTGGGACAGGAGAACACTGAAGCTTTCTTT. Protein product: CASSLGQENTEAFF.